This TCR beta chain was obtained from a study of blood T cell repertoires in COVID-19. Study-wide context: Specimens from acute and convalescent COVID-19 originated in the United States, Italy and Spain. T cells, B-cell-depleted T cells, or PBMCs provided the cDNA or gDNA that served as material.

Seattle patients were enrolled while actively infected and followed longitudinally. The V gene end was trimmed by 6 bases and the J gene end by 6 bases; junction bases not matched to a gene: 5. CDR1 is MNHEY, CDR2 SVGAGI, per germline. The CDR3 has 13 amino acids. Authors' data handling: Estimates of nucleated cell counts were drawn from the amplification of reference gene primers. TCRdb keeps only in-frame clones here, not all; method: immunoSEQ multiplex PCR. For V, J and clone size, that table is used; D and trimming come from the DNA. The sample gives about 210,000 clones, about 82% of which show up once; around 2.5% is in the top ten.

This sequence was found in a woman aged 70-85 years with COVID-19, enrolled during active disease. The sample comprised peripheral blood. The J gene is TRBJ1-1, the V gene TRBV6-5, with 9 bases identical to TRBD1. The CDR3, as DNA: TGTGCCAGCAGACCAACAGGGGGCCCTGAAGCTTTCTTT. Its protein product is CASRPTGGPEAFF.